The source of this T cell receptor beta chain is a study of blood T cells in healthy people across ages. Findings and caveats of the study: Researchers judged that diversity estimates from one million T cells fell short of true values. Per-million-T-cell TCR beta diversity fell roughly linearly with age. Unsorted PBMC input precluded a conclusive naive versus antigen-experienced comparison.

Every sample yielded at least 7 million isolated PBMCs. Germline V gene data show CDR1 as SGHTA and CDR2 as FQGNSA. This CDR3 spans 14 amino acids. Trimming left V 1 base short and J 5 bases short, with 9 bases between. Comments on this clonotype: Its antigen is undetermined.

A second PCR, run for about 6 to 12 cycles, used a sample-barcoded 5' primer plus a J-beta primer mix. TCRdb recomputed calls from the 5' RACE reads with MiXCR, one row per CDR3 protein. The repertoire holds about 1,400,000 distinct CDR3 sequences, with 42% as singletons. The source of this sequence is a woman between 18 and 29 years old in good health. The sample was blood. This chain joins TRBV7-2 and TRBJ1-5, with D perhaps matching TRBD1 (6 bases). The CDR3 DNA reads as TGTGCCAGCAGCTTAGACAGGGTTTATCAGCCCCAGCATTTT. Translation: CASSLDRVYQPQHF.